The 23 T cell receptor beta chains given below trace back to one sample, sequenced in a study of vaccination and CD4 T cells after COVID-19. These receptors have no identified antigens. Scientists ran DNA taken from cultured CD4+ T cells through the Oncomine TCR Beta short-read assay for sequencing. TCRdb analysed the PCR reads with MiXCR anew, one entry per CDR3 protein. This table holds some 13,000 distinct CDR3 sequences, around 64% found once. Treatment meaning: roughly 10-day PBMC culture with coronavirus spike peptide pools or control peptides (ViraFEST assay). The sequencing used CD4+ T cells from blood, cultured in vitro, collected before SARS-CoV-2 vaccination. These receptors originate from a human donor who had recovered from COVID-19.

This clonotype was seen a handful of times. The chain carries TRBV7-2 and TRBJ1-4; 8 positions agree with TRBD1. Germline CDR1 reads SGHTA; CDR2 reads FQGNSA. The CDR3 spans 15 residues. The V segment lost 3 bases and the J segment 6 bases; nucleotides outside the gene matches: 6. CDR3 sequence reads: CASSFGDRTHEKLFF. CDR3 DNA sequence: TGTGCCAGCAGCTTTGGGGACAGGACACATGAAAAACTGTTTTTT. Drawing the rest from reference TRBV7-2 and TRBJ1-4, the complete variable domain is GAGVSQSPSNKVTEKGKDVELRCDPISGHTALYWYRQSLGQGLEFLIYFQGNSAPDKSGLPSDRFSAERTGGSVSTLTIQRTQQEDSAVYLCASSFGDRTHEKLFFGSGTQLSVL.

The chain is built from TRBV7-2 and TRBJ2-5; TRBD1 agrees at 7 bases. Per the germline V gene, CDR1 is SGHTA and CDR2 is FQGNSA. Trimming removed 5 bases from V and 5 bases from J; junction bases left unmatched: 8. This CDR3 spans 14 amino acids. In nucleotides, the CDR3 is TGTGCCAGCAGCCGACAGGGATTGCTGGAGACCCAGTACTTC. This gives the protein CASSRQGLLETQYF.

This clonotype has just one count. The genes are TRBV6-5 and TRBJ2-7, with 9 bases fitting TRBD1. This CDR3 is 14 amino acids long. Trimming removed 0 bases from V and 4 bases from J; junction bases left unmatched: 1. Per germline, CDR1 MNHEY and CDR2 SVGAGI. This CDR3 reads CASSYSDRGYEQYF. The CDR3 bases are TGTGCCAGCAGTTACTCGGACAGGGGTTACGAGCAGTACTTC.

This chain connects TRBV6-1 to TRBJ1-5; 7 nucleotides match TRBD1. Germline trimming cut 5 bases from V and 2 bases from J; bases unmatched to any gene: 3. CDR3 length: 14 residues. Germline V gene data show CDR1 as MNHNS and CDR2 as SASEGT. The CDR3 DNA reads TGTGCCAGCAGTAGTGACAGGGGCAATCAGCCCCAGCATTTT. Translating it yields CASSSDRGNQPQHF.

A single count supports this clonotype. The chain combines TRBV6-1 with TRBJ2-3; D call uncertain. Trimming left V 8 bases short and J 0 bases short, with 3 bases between. In germline, CDR1 is MNHNS, CDR2 SASEGT. The CDR3 length is 11 residues. The CDR3 DNA reads as TGTGCCAGCCACAGCACAGATACGCAGTATTTT. Its protein product is CASHSTDTQYF.

This chain joins TRBV2 and TRBJ1-1; no reliable D call. V was trimmed by 4 bases and J by 0 bases, leaving 6 bases between them. Germline-derived CDR1 and CDR2 are SNHLY and FYNNEI. This CDR3 spans 13 amino acids. The CDR3 nucleotides are TGTGCCAGCAGTGGCGAAGTGAACACTGAAGCTTTCTTT. Translating gives CASSGEVNTEAFF.

The genes are TRBV19 and TRBJ2-3; TRBD1 aligns across 7 bases. The CDR3 is 14 amino acids. Germline V gives CDR1 LNHDA, CDR2 SQIVND (reference sequence). Trimming removed 7 bases from V and 4 bases from J; junction bases left unmatched: 8. This chain's CDR3 is CASNRQGVADTQYF. DNA of the CDR3: TGTGCCAGTAATCGGCAGGGGGTGGCAGATACGCAGTATTTT.

The chain links TRBV20-1 to TRBJ2-2; 12 bases are shared with TRBD2. The CDR3 runs 14 residues. Trimming removed 3 bases from V and 8 bases from J; junction bases left unmatched: 4. The germline CDR1 and CDR2 sequences are DFQATT and SNEGSKA (reference sequence). The CDR3 region is CSASQTSGGGELFF. CDR3 sequence (DNA): TGCAGTGCTAGTCAGACTAGCGGGGGAGGGGAGCTGTTTTTT.

The genes are TRBV7-9 and TRBJ1-2; tentative D call: TRBD1 (5 bases). The germline V gene encodes CDR1 SEHNR and CDR2 FQNEAQ (reference sequence). V was trimmed by 0 bases and J by 7 bases, leaving 12 bases between them. The CDR3 is made up of 14 amino acids. The CDR3 here is CASSLAGRDAGYTF. The CDR3 coding sequence is TGTGCCAGCAGCTTAGCGGGCAGGGATGCTGGCTACACCTTC.

This clonotype occurred once. This chain links TRBV20-1 with TRBJ1-1, with D perhaps matching TRBD1 (6 bases). From germline, CDR1 is DFQATT and CDR2 SNEGSKA (reference sequence). The CDR3 covers 13 residues. V was trimmed by 3 bases and J by 4 bases, leaving 12 bases between them. CDR3 sequence: CSARGGGRTEAFF. The CDR3 coding sequence is TGCAGTGCTAGGGGGGGGGGCCGCACTGAAGCTTTCTTT.

This chain links TRBV5-1 with TRBJ1-1; D not resolved. The CDR3 has 13 amino acids. V lost 4 bases and J 1 base, leaving 8 bases between the germline ends. Germline V lookup: CDR1 SGHRS, CDR2 YFSETQ. The CDR3 here is CASSKGTNTEAFF. The DNA for the CDR3 is TGCGCCAGCAGCAAGGGAACGAACACTGAAGCTTTCTTT.

This sequence joins TRBV19 and TRBJ1-1; the D is unclear. The CDR3 spans 13 residues. The germline CDR1 and CDR2 sequences are LNHDA and SQIVND (reference sequence). The germline V and J ends were trimmed by 5 bases and 5 bases, with 12 bases remaining between them. CDR3 nucleotides: TGTGCCAGTAGTCGGCGCGGGATTACTGAAGCTTTCTTT. Residues: CASSRRGITEAFF.

This sequence joins TRBV20-1 and TRBJ2-5; D gene unclear. The germline gives CDR1 DFQATT, CDR2 SNEGSKA (reference sequence). V shed 0 bases and J shed 2 bases, with 10 bases lying between them. This CDR3 is built from 14 residues. CDR3 residues: CSARDQRRQETQYF. The CDR3 DNA follows: TGCAGTGCTAGAGACCAGCGAAGACAAGAGACCCAGTACTTC.

The chain carries TRBV10-3 and TRBJ2-7; the D is unclear. The CDR3 covers 13 residues. With 3 bases removed from V and 3 bases from J, the gap between germline ends came to 9 bases. Germline loops: CDR1 ENHRY, CDR2 SYGVKD. DNA of the CDR3: TGTGCCATCAGTGACGCGTCCCGCTACGAGCAGTACTTC. It codes for CAISDASRYEQYF.

Turning to this clonotype: Here the CDR3 omits its conserved ending phenylalanine or tryptophan, so a read error is the likely source. This chain joins TRBV7-2 and TRBJ1-2, with 8 bases aligning to TRBD1. CDR1 is SGHTA, CDR2 FQGNSA, per germline. This CDR3 has 18 amino acids. Losses at the gene ends were 2 bases for V and 0 bases for J; bases not matched to a gene: 11. The DNA of the CDR3 is TGTGCCAGCAGCTTATGGACAGGGCCCGCTGCGGCTAACTATGGCTACACCCTC. Translated, it gives CASSLWTGPAAANYGYTL.

The rearrangement uses TRBV21-1 and TRBJ1-5. TRBV21-1 corresponds to a pseudogene. The CDR3 is 13 residues long. In DNA, the CDR3 is TGTGCCAGCAGCAAAGGGGGCAATCAGCCCCAGCATTTT. Amino acids: CASSKGGNQPQHF.

This clonotype appeared a few times. The chain carries TRBV19 and TRBJ1-1; unclear D gene. The germline CDR1 and CDR2 sequences are LNHDA and SQIVND (reference sequence). Trimming took 6 bases from V and 2 from J, leaving 16 bases between them. This CDR3 contains 15 residues. The CDR3 region is CASSVSGLLNTEAFF. The CDR3 DNA sequence: TGTGCCAGTAGCGTCTCTGGGCTTTTAAACACTGAAGCTTTCTTT.

As concerns this clonotype: An end of the junction does not agree with germline; a read error may underlie this. This chain uses TRBV20-1 with TRBJ1-2; D possibly corresponds to TRBD1 (5 bases). Germline V gene sequence: CDR1 DFQATT, CDR2 SNEGSKA (reference sequence). The CDR3 has 13 amino acids. This CDR3 reads CSARGDPNYGYTF. The CDR3 DNA reads as TGCAGTGCGAGAGGGGACCCTAACTATGGCTACACCTTC.

V usage is TRBV28 and J usage is TRBJ2-6; D unresolved. The CDR3 is 17 amino acids. V lost 4 bases, J lost 0 bases, and 13 bases lay in between. Germline CDR1 MDHEN, CDR2 SYDVKM. CDR3 region: CASSSVGPSSGANVLTF. Here the CDR3 DNA reads TGTGCCAGCAGTTCGGTGGGTCCGAGCTCTGGGGCCAACGTCCTGACTTTC.

The chain carries TRBV20-1 and TRBJ2-7; TRBD1 agrees at 8 bases. The J segment lost 4 bases and the V segment lost 3 bases, leaving 11 bases of the junction unmatched. CDR1 and CDR2 (germline): DFQATT, SNEGSKA (reference sequence). The CDR3 loop spans 15 amino acids. The CDR3 bases are TGCAGTGCTAGCCCCGGACAGGGAGACTGGTACGAGCAGTACTTC. This sequence encodes CSASPGQGDWYEQYF.

This clonotype was recorded a few times. The J gene is TRBJ2-2, the V gene TRBV20-1; D is ambiguous. V was cut by 4 bases and J by 7 bases, with 13 bases left in between. Germline V lookup: CDR1 DFQATT, CDR2 SNEGSKA (reference sequence). CDR3 length equals 13 residues. This CDR3 is CSAIENGVGELFF. In nucleotides, the CDR3 is TGCAGTGCTATTGAAAATGGGGTCGGGGAGCTGTTTTTT.

This clonotype was observed a handful of times. V usage is TRBV15 and J usage is TRBJ1-4; D possibly corresponds to TRBD1 (6 bases). This CDR3 spans 16 amino acids. The V end was cut by 4 bases, the J end by 0 bases, with 12 bases between. CDR1 and CDR2 from the germline V gene are LNHNV and YYDKDF (reference sequence). CDR3 amino acids: CATSTDSSTTNEKLFF. The CDR3 DNA sequence: TGTGCCACCAGCACGGACAGTAGTACAACTAATGAAAAACTGTTTTTT.

The chain employs TRBV6-5 and TRBJ2-1; 9 bases align to TRBD2. The trim removed 2 bases at V and 6 bases at J, leaving 5 bases unmatched. Germline values: CDR1 MNHEY, CDR2 SVGAGI. The length of the CDR3 is 15 residues. CDR3 loop: CASSYVAGEPNEQFF. The CDR3 nucleotides are TGTGCCAGCAGTTACGTAGCGGGAGAACCCAATGAGCAGTTCTTC.